The 21 T cell receptor beta chains in this list originate from one sample, sequenced in a study of blood T cell repertoires in COVID-19. Clones were sequenced by immunoSEQ multiplex PCR, and TCRdb holds only the in-frame ones, with some missing. The data contain 200,000 to 300,000 clones, about four fifths of them singletons. Sequenced sample: peripheral blood. Receptor source: a man younger than 40 who had recovered from COVID-19.

The chain combines TRBV10-3 with TRBJ1-2, with D possibly being TRBD1 (6 bases). V lost 4 bases and J lost 3, with 21 bases in between. Germline CDR1 ENHRY, CDR2 SYGVKD. There are 17 residues in the CDR3. The CDR3 DNA reads as TGTGCCATCAGTGCTGGCCGGAAAGGGGGTATGGACTATGGCTACACCTTC. Residues: CAISAGRKGGMDYGYTF.

CDR3 in amino acids: CASSQGHQNTEAFF. The CDR3 nucleotides are TGTGCCAGCAGCCAAGGACACCAGAACACTGAAGCTTTCTTT. This sequence joins TRBV3-1 (or the pseudogene TRBV3-2) and TRBJ1-1; no reliable D call. V dropped 1 base and J dropped 1 base, with 7 bases sitting between them. CDR1 and CDR2 (germline): LGHDT, YNNKEL (reference sequence). The CDR3 runs 14 residues.

J is TRBJ2-7 and V is TRBV12-3 or TRBV12-4; D gene ambiguous. The V end was cut by 8 bases, the J end by 3 bases, with 8 bases between. The CDR3 has 11 amino acids. This chain's CDR3 is CASGYSYEQYF. The CDR3 DNA reads TGTGCCAGCGGCTACAGCTACGAGCAGTACTTC.

The rearrangement uses TRBV4-1 and TRBJ2-1, with 12 bases identical to TRBD2. CDR1 and CDR2 (germline): MGHRA, YSYEKL. The V gene end was trimmed by 4 bases and the J gene end by 2 bases; junction bases not matched to a gene: 6. The CDR3 spans 17 residues. The CDR3 DNA follows: TGCGCCAGCAGCCTCAGACTAGCGGGGGACCCCTACAATGAGCAGTTCTTC. It codes for CASSLRLAGDPYNEQFF.

The chain joins TRBV18 to TRBJ1-1, with D tentatively TRBD1 (6 bases). CDR1 KGHSH and CDR2 LQKENI come from the germline V gene. Trimming cost V 3 bases and J 3 bases, with 17 bases left between them. This CDR3 has 16 amino acids. CDR3 in amino acids: CASSPWWGLEDTEAFF. Written as DNA, the CDR3 is TGTGCCAGCTCACCGTGGTGGGGGCTTGAGGACACTGAAGCTTTCTTT.

J is TRBJ1-4 and V is TRBV5-5, with 9 bases that match TRBD1. V trimming: 4 bases; J trimming: 7 bases; junction bases outside the gene matches: 5. CDR3 length: 14 amino acids. Germline V gene lookup returns CDR1 SGHKS and CDR2 YYEKEE (reference sequence). CDR3 bases: TGTGCCAGCAGCGAAGGGACAGGGAGTGAAAAACTGTTTTTT. This gives the protein CASSEGTGSEKLFF.

This chain joins TRBV18 and TRBJ1-1; 7 positions agree with TRBD1. The germline V gene has CDR1 KGHSH and CDR2 LQKENI. This CDR3 comprises 14 residues. V lost 3 bases, J lost 4 bases, and 5 bases stayed unmatched. The CDR3 reads CASSPIRDSTEAFF. CDR3 DNA: TGTGCCAGCTCACCTATCCGGGACAGCACTGAAGCTTTCTTT.

This rearrangement joins TRBV13 to TRBJ2-3; 9 nucleotides align to TRBD2. Germline assignment: CDR1 PRHDT and CDR2 FYEKMQ (reference sequence). The CDR3 runs to 18 residues. Unmatched junction bases numbered 15, after V lost 5 bases and J lost 3 bases. CDR3: CASSTLGGGGGQTDTQYF. CDR3 nucleotides: TGTGCCAGCAGCACCCTGGGTGGCGGGGGGGGCCAGACAGATACGCAGTATTTT.

Here the CDR3 reads CASSRGPGGLMNTEAFF. The CDR3 region has the DNA TGCGCCAGCAGCCGGGGGCCGGGAGGGTTGATGAACACTGAAGCTTTCTTT. V usage is TRBV4-1 and J usage is TRBJ1-1; maybe TRBD1 (6 bases). V was cut by 4 bases and J by 0 bases, with 18 bases left in between. Germline CDR1 reads MGHRA; CDR2 reads YSYEKL. The CDR3 has 17 residues.

This chain links TRBV7-8 with TRBJ2-5; possibly TRBD2 for D (5 bases). CDR1 and CDR2 (germline): SGHVS, FQNEAQ. The ends were cut back, 3 bases at V and 3 bases at J, with 8 bases in the middle. The CDR3 sequence is 13 residues long. The CDR3 spells CASSFGLEETQYF. The CDR3 region has the DNA TGTGCCAGCAGCTTTGGACTTGAAGAGACCCAGTACTTC.

The J gene is TRBJ1-2, the V gene TRBV5-4; perhaps TRBD1 as D (6 bases). The CDR3 is 13 residues long. CDR1 and CDR2 (germline): SGHNT, YYREEE (reference sequence). V was cut by 4 bases and J by 8 bases, with 15 bases left in between. For the CDR3, the DNA is TGTGCCAGCAGCCGATCCGGGGGGCGAGGCTACACCTTC. Encoded protein: CASSRSGGRGYTF.

The J gene is TRBJ1-4, the V gene TRBV18, with TRBD1 identical over 12 bases. This CDR3 contains 15 residues. The J segment lost 8 bases and the V segment lost 3 bases, leaving 4 bases of the junction unmatched. In germline, CDR1 is KGHSH, CDR2 LQKENI. The CDR3 sequence is CASSPAGTGGEKLFF. In DNA, the CDR3 is TGTGCCAGCTCACCCGCGGGGACAGGGGGCGAAAAACTGTTTTTT.

The CDR3 DNA reads as TGTGCCAGCGAGGGGGTAGGAGCGCAAGGGGGCTTCCATAATTCACCCCTCCACTTT. This translates into CASEGVGAQGGFHNSPLHF. This rearrangement joins TRBV5-5 to TRBJ1-6; 7 bases are shared with TRBD1. The germline CDR1 and CDR2 sequences are SGHKS and YYEKEE (reference sequence). The CDR3 runs 19 residues. V lost 7 bases to trimming and J lost 5 bases; unmatched junction nucleotides: 21.

This chain uses TRBV5-1 with TRBJ1-2, with a weak D call TRBD1 (5 bases). Trimming stripped 4 bases from V and 6 bases from J, with 19 bases between. The CDR3 totals 15 residues. Germline V CDR1 and CDR2: SGHRS, YFSETQ. The CDR3 region is CASSLRYGGMDGYTF. The CDR3, as DNA: TGCGCCAGCAGCCTACGCTACGGGGGTATGGATGGCTACACCTTC.

The chain is built from TRBV4-1 and TRBJ2-2; TRBD1 agrees at 8 bases. The CDR3 covers 14 residues. Germline values: CDR1 MGHRA, CDR2 YSYEKL. V was clipped by 3 bases and J by 6 bases; unmatched bases: 3. The DNA of the CDR3 is TGCGCCAGCAGCCAGGACAGGGTGCCCGGGGAGCTGTTTTTT. It encodes CASSQDRVPGELFF.

The chain employs TRBV6-6 and TRBJ1-5; 9 nucleotides agree with TRBD1. Per the germline V gene, CDR1 is MNHNY and CDR2 is SVGAGI (reference sequence). The CDR3 has 14 residues. V was pared by 4 bases and J by 2 bases, with 0 bases of the junction left unmatched. The CDR3 is CASSWTGGNQPQHF. The DNA of the CDR3 is TGTGCCAGCAGTTGGACAGGGGGCAATCAGCCCCAGCATTTT.

The chain couples TRBV2 to TRBJ2-5; D may be TRBD1 (6 bases). This CDR3 spans 13 amino acids. V lost 7 bases and J lost 5, with 14 bases in between. In germline, CDR1 is SNHLY, CDR2 FYNNEI. The CDR3 is CASIPGARETQYF. The CDR3 bases are TGTGCCAGCATCCCAGGGGCGCGTGAGACCCAGTACTTC.

The J gene is TRBJ2-5, the V gene TRBV5-1; a possible D gene is TRBD1 (6 bases). CDR1 SGHRS and CDR2 YFSETQ come from the germline V gene. The CDR3 runs to 13 residues. Trimming shortened V by 4 bases and J by 4 bases, and 11 bases separated the two germline ends. The CDR3 is CASSDPGAETQYF. CDR3 in DNA: TGCGCCAGCAGCGACCCAGGGGCAGAGACCCAGTACTTC.

The chain links TRBV28 to TRBJ1-1, with TRBD1 matching over 12 bases. Trimming at V came to 5 bases and at J to 4 bases, leaving 2 bases not matched to a gene. Germline assignment: CDR1 MDHEN and CDR2 SYDVKM. The CDR3 contains 14 residues. The chain's CDR3 is CASSAGQGATEAFF. The CDR3 nucleotides are TGTGCCAGCAGTGCGGGACAGGGGGCCACTGAAGCTTTCTTT. Based on the CDR3 plus reference TRBV28 and TRBJ1-1, the full variable domain is DVKVTQSSRYLVKRTGEKVFLECVQDMDHENMFWYRQDPGLGLRLIYFSYDVKMKEKGDIPEGYSVSREKKERFSLILESASTNQTSMYLCASSAGQGATEAFFGQGTRLTVV.

The genes are TRBV7-9 and TRBJ2-7; tentative D call: TRBD1 (5 bases). V was pared by 3 bases and J by 3 bases, with 15 bases between. The V gene's germline CDR1 is SEHNR and CDR2 FQNEAQ (reference sequence). This CDR3 spans 15 amino acids. DNA for the CDR3: TGTGCCAGCAGCTTGGGGCAAGTCGTAAACTACGAGCAGTACGTC. Translated: CASSLGQVVNYEQYV.

This clone was counted a few times. The CDR3 bases are TGTGCCAGCAGTGAATACGTGGAGGGACAGAGCGGCTACACCTTC. Protein sequence: CASSEYVEGQSGYTF. V and J are TRBV6-1 and TRBJ1-2; 7 bases line up with TRBD1. This CDR3 has 15 amino acids. CDR1 and CDR2 from the germline V gene are MNHNS and SASEGT. The V and J ends lost 2 bases and 8 bases, in that order; junction bases with no gene match: 11.